This record covers a single T cell receptor (beta chain). Trimming took 3 bases from V and 2 from J, leaving 11 bases between them. This CDR3 is 15 amino acids long. CDR1 is WSHSY, CDR2 SAAADI, per germline. The sample is drawn from a study of blood T cell repertoires in COVID-19. Study summary: Whether acute or convalescent, the COVID-19 samples came from the United States, Italy and Spain.

Method: immunoSEQ multiplex PCR; TCRdb's copy keeps in-frame clones and lacks some. Altogether approximately 430,000 clones are present, roughly 90% being singletons, with the ten largest covering over 1.1%. This TCR was recovered from a woman in her 30s with active or convalescent COVID-19. V is TRBV10-2 and J is TRBJ2-1, with TRBD1 as a possible D gene (6 bases). The sample was peripheral blood. This CDR3 reads CASSELGQTYNEQFF. CDR3 sequence (DNA): TGCGCCAGCAGTGAATTAGGACAGACCTACAATGAGCAGTTCTTC.